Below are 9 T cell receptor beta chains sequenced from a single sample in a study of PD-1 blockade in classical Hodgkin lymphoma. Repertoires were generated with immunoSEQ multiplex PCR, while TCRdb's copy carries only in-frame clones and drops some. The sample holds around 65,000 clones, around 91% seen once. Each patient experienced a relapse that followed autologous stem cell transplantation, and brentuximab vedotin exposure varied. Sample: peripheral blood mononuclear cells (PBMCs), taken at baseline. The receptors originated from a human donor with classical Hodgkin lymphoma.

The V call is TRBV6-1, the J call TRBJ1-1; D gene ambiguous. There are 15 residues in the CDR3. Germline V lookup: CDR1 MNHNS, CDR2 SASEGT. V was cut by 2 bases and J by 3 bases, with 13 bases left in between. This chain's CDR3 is CASSERRAWDTEAFF. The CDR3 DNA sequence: TGTGCCAGCAGTGAACGGAGGGCGTGGGACACTGAAGCTTTCTTT.

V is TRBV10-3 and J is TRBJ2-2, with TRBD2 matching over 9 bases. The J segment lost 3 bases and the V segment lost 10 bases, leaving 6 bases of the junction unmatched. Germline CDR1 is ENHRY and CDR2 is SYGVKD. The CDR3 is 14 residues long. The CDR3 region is CATTSGLDTGELFF. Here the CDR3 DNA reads TGTGCCACGACTAGCGGACTTGACACCGGGGAGCTGTTTTTT.

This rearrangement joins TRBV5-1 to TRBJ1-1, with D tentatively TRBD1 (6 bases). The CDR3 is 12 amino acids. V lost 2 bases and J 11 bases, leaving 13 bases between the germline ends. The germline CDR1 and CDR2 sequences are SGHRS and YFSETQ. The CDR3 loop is CASSFEKGVAFF. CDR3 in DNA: TGCGCCAGCAGCTTTGAGAAGGGGGTGGCTTTCTTT. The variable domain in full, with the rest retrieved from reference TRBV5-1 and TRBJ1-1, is KAGVTQTPRYLIKTRGQQVTLSCSPISGHRSVSWYQQTPGQGLQFLFEYFSETQRNKGNFPGRFSGRQFSNSRSEMNVSTLELGDSALYLCASSFEKGVAFFGQGTRLTVV.

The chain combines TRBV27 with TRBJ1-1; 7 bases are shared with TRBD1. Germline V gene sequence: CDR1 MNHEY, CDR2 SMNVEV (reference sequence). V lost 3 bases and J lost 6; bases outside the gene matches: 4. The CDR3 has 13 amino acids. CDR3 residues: CASSFLTGAEAFF. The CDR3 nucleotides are TGTGCCAGCAGTTTCCTTACAGGGGCTGAAGCTTTCTTT.

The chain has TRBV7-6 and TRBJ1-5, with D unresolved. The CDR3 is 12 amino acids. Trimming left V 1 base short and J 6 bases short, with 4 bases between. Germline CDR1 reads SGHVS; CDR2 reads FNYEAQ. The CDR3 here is CASSLEGQPQHF. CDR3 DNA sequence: TGTGCCAGCAGCTTAGAAGGTCAGCCCCAGCATTTT.

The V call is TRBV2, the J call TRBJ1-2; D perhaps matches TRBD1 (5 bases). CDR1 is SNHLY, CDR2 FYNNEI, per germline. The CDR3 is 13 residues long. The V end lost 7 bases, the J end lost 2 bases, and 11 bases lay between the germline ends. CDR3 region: CASIAGPNYGYTF. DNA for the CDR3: TGTGCCAGCATAGCAGGGCCCAACTATGGCTACACCTTC.

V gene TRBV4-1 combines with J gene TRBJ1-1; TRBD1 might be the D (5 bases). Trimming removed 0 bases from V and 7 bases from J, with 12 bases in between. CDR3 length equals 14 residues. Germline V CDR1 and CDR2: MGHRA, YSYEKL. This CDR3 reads CASSQEPRDYEAFF. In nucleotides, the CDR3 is TGCGCCAGCAGCCAAGAACCCAGGGATTATGAAGCTTTCTTT.

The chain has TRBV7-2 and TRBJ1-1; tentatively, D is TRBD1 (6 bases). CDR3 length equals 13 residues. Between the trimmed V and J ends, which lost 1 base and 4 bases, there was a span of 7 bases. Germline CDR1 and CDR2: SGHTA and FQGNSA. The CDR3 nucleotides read TGTGCCAGCAGCTTAGGAGGGGGCACTGAAGCTTTCTTT. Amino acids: CASSLGGGTEAFF.

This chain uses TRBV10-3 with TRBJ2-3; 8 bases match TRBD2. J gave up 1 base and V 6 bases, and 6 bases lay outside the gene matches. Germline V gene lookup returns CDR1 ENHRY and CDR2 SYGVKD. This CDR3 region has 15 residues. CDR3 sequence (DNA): TGTGCCATCAGCGTAGCGGGGCCGGGCACAGATACGCAGTATTTT. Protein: CAISVAGPGTDTQYF.